One sample yielded the 26 T cell receptor beta chains listed below, sequenced in a study of T cells in women clearing cervical HPV infection. Data came from immunoSEQ multiplex PCR; TCRdb stores just in-frame clones and leaves some out. The sample shows 40,000 to 55,000 clones, and approximately 0.98% sits with its ten largest clones. Sequencing used blood buffy coat. These receptors originate from a woman aged 18-70 years with a cervical HPV16 infection that either progressed to CIN3+ or cleared (not recorded which).

CDR3 DNA (partial): TGCGCCAGCAACCCTAGCGGGGGGGACCAAGAGACC. Amino acids: CASNPSGGDQET. The CDR3 in full is CASNPSGGDQETQYF. The chain combines TRBV5-1 with TRBJ2-5; 12 bases agree with TRBD2. The read gets to within 3 residues of the CDR3 end, and the germline J gene fills in the rest. This CDR3 comprises 15 residues. V shed 6 bases, J shed 0 bases, and the junction held 3 bases outside the gene matches. Germline loops: CDR1 SGHRS, CDR2 YFSETQ.

To note about this clone: The read stops 3 residues short of the end of the CDR3; the missing end is completed from the germline J gene. The chain employs TRBV5-5 and TRBJ2-3, with D unresolved. This CDR3 contains 13 residues. Per germline, CDR1 SGHKS and CDR2 YYEKEE (reference sequence). CDR3 loop: CASSLETQRTQYF. The sequenced CDR3 bases are TGTGCCAGCAGCTTGGAGACCCAGCGAACG.

For this clone: At the DNA level, this CDR3 is encoded by other sequences in the same sample as well. This CDR3 reads CASSFGQSSGNTIYF. The DNA read from the CDR3 is TGCGCCAGCAGCTTCGGACAGAGCTCTGGAAACACC. This rearrangement joins TRBV5-1 to TRBJ1-3; possible D gene TRBD1, 6 bases. The read falls 3 residues short of the CDR3 end, and the missing part is taken from the germline J gene. Per the germline V gene, CDR1 is SGHRS and CDR2 is YFSETQ. The V gene lost 2 bases and the J gene lost 0 bases, with 9 bases spanning the gap. The CDR3 has 15 amino acids.

Concerning this clone itself: The read ends 3 residues before the CDR3 terminus; that terminus is restored from the germline J gene. The gene calls are TRBV19 and TRBJ1-2, with D perhaps matching TRBD1 (5 bases). Trimming removed 3 bases from V and 5 bases from J, with 7 bases in between. Germline values: CDR1 LNHDA, CDR2 SQIVND (reference sequence). This CDR3 contains 12 residues. The sequenced CDR3 bases are TGTGCCAGTAGTATGGGGGGATATGGC. This translates into CASSMGGYG. The whole CDR3 sequence reads CASSMGGYGYTF.

Comments on this clone: The CDR3 end is not reached by the read, which stops 3 residues before it; the germline J gene fills it in. The chain links TRBV5-1 to TRBJ2-5; 12 bases agree with TRBD2. The CDR3 spans 16 residues. CDR1 is SGHRS, CDR2 YFSETQ, per germline. CDR3 DNA, as far as it was read: TGCGCCAGCACCCTAGCGGGGGGGCTTCAAGGGGATACC. It is translated as CASTLAGGLQGDT. The CDR3, in full, reads CASTLAGGLQGDTQYF.

Concerning this clone itself: The missing CDR3 end, 3 residues past where the read stops, is filled in from the germline J gene. The rearrangement uses TRBV5-4 and TRBJ2-6, with D possibly TRBD1 on 5 matching bases. V was clipped by 5 bases and J by 0 bases, with 12 bases between them. Germline CDR1 SGHNT, CDR2 YYREEE (reference sequence). The CDR3 totals 16 residues. CDR3 residues: CASRGRDGSGANVLTF. The CDR3 bases that were read are TGTGCCAGCAGGGGCAGGGATGGCTCTGGGGCCAACGTC.

Notes on this clone: The CDR3 is cut off 3 residues early in the read; its end comes from the germline J gene. The gene calls are TRBV12-3 or TRBV12-4 and TRBJ2-4; 9 bases map to TRBD2. J lost 7 bases, V lost 0 bases, and 4 bases had no gene match. CDR3 length: 15 amino acids. Incomplete CDR3 DNA: TGTGCCAGCAGTTTAGCGCTGCGGGAGGGTAACATT. Encoded protein: CASSLALREGNI. The CDR3 reads in full as CASSLALREGNIQYF.

Regarding this clone: The read comes to an end 3 residues before the CDR3 does, leaving the germline J gene to fill in the end. The J gene is TRBJ1-1, the V gene TRBV6-1; D gene uncertain. Trimming cost V 2 bases and J 1 base, with 20 bases left between them. The CDR3 loop spans 18 amino acids. Germline assignment: CDR1 MNHNS and CDR2 SASEGT. The sequenced part of the CDR3 DNA is TGTGCCAGCAGTGAATCCACTTTCGAGGGCGGGAAGAACACTGAA. Translating it yields CASSESTFEGGKNTE. The entire CDR3 protein is CASSESTFEGGKNTEAFF.

As to this clone: Coverage ceases 3 residues before the CDR3 finishes, and the germline J gene fills in the end. The chain couples TRBV2 to TRBJ1-1; 8 nucleotides match TRBD1. This CDR3 has 14 amino acids. Germline CDR1 SNHLY, CDR2 FYNNEI. Trimming took 6 bases from V and 1 from J; bases not matched to a gene: 4. This CDR3 reads CASRVGTGNTEAFF. CDR3 bases read: TGTGCCAGCAGGGTGGGGACAGGGAACACTGAA.

Points on this clone: The read gets to within 3 residues of the CDR3 end, and the germline J gene fills in the rest. The rearrangement links TRBV19 to TRBJ1-3; D may be TRBD1 (5 bases). This CDR3 is built from 16 residues. CDR1 is LNHDA, CDR2 SQIVND, per germline (reference sequence). V shed 5 bases and J shed 1 base, with 15 bases lying between them. CDR3 protein: CASSVRGAGSGNTIYF. The DNA read from the CDR3 is TGTGCCAGTAGTGTCCGTGGGGCAGGATCTGGAAACACC.

Note on this clone: Read coverage stops 3 residues before the CDR3 terminus; the germline J gene supplies the remainder. This chain links TRBV5-3 with TRBJ2-2; D not resolved. TRBV5-3 is annotated as an ORF whose role is uncertain. V shed 4 bases and J shed 1 base, with 23 bases lying between them. There are 19 residues in the CDR3. The sequenced CDR3 bases are TGTGCCAGAAGCCACAACTGCGGTGAGGTAAAGTTGAACACCGGGGAG. This codes for CARSHNCGEVKLNTGE. The CDR3 in full is CARSHNCGEVKLNTGELFF.

On this clone itself: Read sequence stops 3 residues before the CDR3 end, and the germline J gene provides the missing end. The chain uses TRBV18 and TRBJ1-4, with 7 bases aligning to TRBD1. The CDR3 totals 15 residues. J gave up 8 bases and V 8 bases, and 14 bases lay outside the gene matches. CDR1 is KGHSH and CDR2 is LQKENI in the germline V gene. CDR3 DNA, as far as it was read: TGTGCCAGCCTAACAACACAGGGGACGGGAGAAAAA. As protein: CASLTTQGTGEK. The entire CDR3 protein is CASLTTQGTGEKLFF.

Details on this clone: The read finishes 3 residues shy of the CDR3 end, and the germline J gene is used to complete it. The V gene is TRBV6-1, the J gene TRBJ1-2; 8 bases align to TRBD1. The CDR3 consists of 15 residues. CDR1 MNHNS and CDR2 SASEGT come from the germline V gene. The CDR3 loop is CASSETGTGADTYTF. The sequenced part of the CDR3 DNA is TGTGCCAGCAGCGAAACGGGGACAGGCGCAGATACC.

Notes on this clone: The CDR3 end falls 3 residues outside the read, so it is completed with the germline J gene. The V gene is TRBV30, the J gene TRBJ1-3, with D maybe TRBD1 (6 bases). Trimming shortened V by 7 bases and J by 0 bases, and 10 bases separated the two germline ends. The CDR3 runs to 13 residues. Germline lookup yields CDR1 GTSNPN and CDR2 SVGIG (reference sequence). CDR3 DNA (partial): TGTGCCTTCAACAGGGTCTCTGGAAACACC. Translated: CAFNRVSGNT. The CDR3 as a whole reads CAFNRVSGNTIYF.

On this clone itself: The read ends 3 residues before the CDR3 terminus; that terminus is restored from the germline J gene. The J gene is TRBJ1-4, the V gene TRBV19, with D hard to call. CDR1 and CDR2 from the germline V gene are LNHDA and SQIVND (reference sequence). The CDR3 has 16 amino acids. The CDR3 DNA, read in part, is TGTGCCAGTAGTCCATTCTTGTTACAGAGTAATTCACCA. Encoded protein: CASSPFLLQSNSP. The complete CDR3 reads CASSPFLLQSNSPLFF.

To note about this clone: The read ends 3 residues before the CDR3 terminus; that terminus is restored from the germline J gene. The chain carries TRBV28 and TRBJ1-2, with D possibly matching TRBD1 (6 bases). The CDR3 is 13 amino acids. Deletions cut 7 bases from V and 4 bases from J, with 13 bases between. Germline lookup yields CDR1 MDHEN and CDR2 SYDVKM. The CDR3 DNA, read in part, is TGTGCCAGCATCCAAGGGGGAAGCTATGGC. It is translated as CASIQGGSYG. The entire CDR3 protein is CASIQGGSYGYTF.

As regards this clone: The read is 3 residues too short to cover the CDR3 end, so that end is filled in from the germline J gene. V is TRBV2 and J is TRBJ2-5; D is ambiguous. V dropped 6 bases and J dropped 4 bases, with 15 bases sitting between them. This CDR3 comprises 14 residues. The germline V gene has CDR1 SNHLY and CDR2 FYNNEI. CDR3 sequence reads: CASRLSPVRETQYF. CDR3 DNA (partial): TGTGCCAGCAGGCTGAGTCCAGTGAGAGAGACC.

CDR3 sequence reads: CASTPGGVGGNEQYF. The DNA read from the CDR3 is TGTGCCAGCACCCCTGGGGGAGTAGGGGGCAACGAG. This rearrangement joins TRBV27 to TRBJ2-7, with TRBD1 matching 7 bases. Read sequence stops 3 residues before the CDR3 end, and the germline J gene provides the missing end. V gave up 7 bases and J gave up 5 bases; unmatched junction bases: 14. This CDR3 has 15 residues. Germline V lookup: CDR1 MNHEY, CDR2 SMNVEV (reference sequence).

As regards this clone: The missing CDR3 end, 3 residues past where the read stops, is filled in from the germline J gene. V and J are TRBV10-3 and TRBJ2-1; 10 bases match TRBD1. J was trimmed by 6 bases and V by 2 bases; bases with no gene match: 1. The CDR3 has 14 amino acids. The germline gives CDR1 ENHRY, CDR2 SYGVKD. The CDR3 here is CAISEGQGGNEQFF. The sequenced part of the CDR3 DNA is TGTGCCATCAGTGAGGGACAGGGGGGCAATGAG.

Worth noting for this clone: The sequenced fragment ends 3 residues before the CDR3 boundary, so the rest is inferred from the germline J gene. The V and J genes are TRBV2 and TRBJ2-1; weak D call: TRBD1 (6 bases). The CDR3 extends over 17 amino acids. Germline CDR1 and CDR2: SNHLY and FYNNEI. Trimming took off 2 bases at V and 0 bases at J, with 14 bases between the two ends. The sequenced part of the CDR3 DNA is TGTGCCAGCAGTGAATGGGGGCCTTCAAGCTCCTACAATGAG. As protein: CASSEWGPSSSYNE. The whole CDR3 is CASSEWGPSSSYNEQFF.

Regarding this clone: The CDR3 end falls 3 residues outside the read, so it is completed with the germline J gene. The chain couples TRBV29-1 to TRBJ1-6; 7 positions match TRBD1. Germline loops: CDR1 SQVTM, CDR2 ANQGSEA. The CDR3 totals 13 residues. The V gene end was trimmed by 4 bases and the J gene end by 7 bases; junction bases not matched to a gene: 4. The sequenced CDR3 bases are TGCAGCGTTGCCCGGGACAGCAATTCACCC. It translates to CSVARDSNSP. From start to end, the CDR3 is CSVARDSNSPLHF.

Comments on this clone: Read coverage stops 3 residues before the CDR3 terminus; the germline J gene supplies the remainder. J is TRBJ2-5 and V is TRBV10-3, with TRBD1 as a possible D gene (6 bases). The CDR3 length is 16 residues. The V and J ends lost 5 bases and 0 bases respectively, with 16 bases between them. Looked up from germline, CDR1 is ENHRY and CDR2 is SYGVKD. The sequenced CDR3 bases are TGTGCCATCAGTCAAACCGGACAGACCTACCAAGAGACC. This sequence encodes CAISQTGQTYQET. The full CDR3 is CAISQTGQTYQETQYF.

The CDR3 spells CASSEYYEQYF. CDR3 DNA, as far as it was read: TGTGCCAGCAGTGAGTACTACGAG. The gene calls are TRBV6-1 and TRBJ2-7; D is unclear. The read ends 3 residues early relative to the CDR3; the germline J gene fills the gap. This CDR3 has 11 residues. CDR1 is MNHNS and CDR2 is SASEGT in the germline V gene. The V gene lost 3 bases and the J gene lost 3 bases, with 3 bases spanning the gap.

A word on this clone: The germline gene is not matched at one end of the junction; a read error may be the cause. The CDR3 end falls 3 residues outside the read, so it is completed with the germline J gene. Other DNA sequences from this sample encode an identical CDR3 as well. V gene TRBV19 combines with J gene TRBJ2-5; tentatively, D is TRBD1 (5 bases). The CDR3 runs 12 residues. Per germline, CDR1 LNHDA and CDR2 SQIVND (reference sequence). The sequenced part of the CDR3 DNA is TGTGCTAGTATAGGGGAAAAAGAGACC. This encodes CASIGEKET. The whole CDR3 is CASIGEKETQYF.

A remark on this clone: The read stops 3 residues short of the end of the CDR3; the missing end is completed from the germline J gene. Other DNA sequences in the same sample also yield this CDR3. This chain uses TRBV7-9 with TRBJ1-3; D is undetermined. The V end was cut by 6 bases, the J end by 0 bases, with 12 bases between. There are 15 residues in the CDR3. The germline CDR1 and CDR2 sequences are SEHNR and FQNEAQ (reference sequence). The part of the CDR3 DNA that was read is TGTGCCAGCAGGGCCCCGACAAACTCTGGAAACACC. Its translation: CASRAPTNSGNT. The whole CDR3 sequence reads CASRAPTNSGNTIYF.

About this clone: The read falls 3 residues short of the CDR3 end, and the missing part is taken from the germline J gene. V gene TRBV11-2 combines with J gene TRBJ1-2; possibly TRBD1 for D (5 bases). The germline gives CDR1 SGHAT, CDR2 FQNNGV. The length of the CDR3 is 15 residues. Trimming stripped 4 bases from V and 7 bases from J, with 19 bases between. The CDR3 loop is CASSYLPGGKGGYTF. Partial CDR3 DNA: TGTGCCAGCAGCTACCTACCCGGGGGGAAGGGTGGC.